These 18 T cell receptor beta chains were sequenced from one sample in a study of T cell responses to AZD1222 COVID-19 vaccine (dated by TCRdb to the early 2020s). This specimen's time point label, interpreted: about 28 days (+/-7) after the second vaccine dose. Library generation was performed with the immunoSEQ multiplex PCR assay. TCRdb provides this immuneACCESS table in a form limited to in-frame rearrangements. Some clones are lacking; in checked studies, under half of them reflect an unresolved V gene, and why the rest are absent is not known. The sample table records under 200,000 clones; 88% of these occur just once. Of the sample, about 4.3% is held by the ten largest clones. Sequencing used peripheral blood, obtained 28 days after the second AZD1222 dose. The source of these receptors is an adult who received the AZD1222 COVID-19 vaccine.

The V gene is TRBV6-2 or TRBV6-3, the J gene TRBJ2-2, with D perhaps matching TRBD2 (7 bases). Germline values: CDR1 MNHEY, CDR2 SVGEGT. The CDR3 consists of 15 residues. V shed 0 bases and J shed 6 bases, with 11 bases lying between them. The CDR3 here is CASSYSRGPAGELFF. The CDR3 region has the DNA TGTGCCAGCAGTTACTCGCGGGGGCCGGCCGGGGAGCTGTTTTTT.

The chain combines TRBV4-2 with TRBJ1-1; D call uncertain. CDR3 length equals 16 residues. The V end lost 2 bases, the J end lost 0 bases, and 13 bases lay between the germline ends. The germline V gene has CDR1 LGHNA and CDR2 YNFKEQ. The chain's CDR3 is CASSQSPTVLNTEAFF. The CDR3 bases are TGTGCCAGCAGCCAATCCCCCACAGTTTTGAACACTGAAGCTTTCTTT.

The rearrangement uses TRBV6-5 and TRBJ1-1; 8 bases are shared with TRBD1. The V gene end was trimmed by 6 bases and the J gene end by 1 base; junction bases not matched to a gene: 4. Germline V lookup: CDR1 MNHEY, CDR2 SVGAGI. The CDR3 is made up of 14 amino acids. The CDR3 region is CASSAQGGNTEAFF. The CDR3 region has the DNA TGTGCCAGCAGCGCACAGGGGGGGAACACTGAAGCTTTCTTT.

The sample holds a few counts of this clone. The chain uses TRBV5-6 and TRBJ2-3; D is perhaps TRBD1 (6 bases). Germline values: CDR1 SGHDT, CDR2 YYEEEE. The CDR3 sequence is 16 residues long. V lost 5 bases and J 6 bases, leaving 22 bases between the germline ends. CDR3 protein: CASRSMMAQGSDTQYF. Here the CDR3 DNA reads TGTGCCAGCAGATCAATGATGGCCCAGGGGTCGGATACGCAGTATTTT.

The chain carries TRBV3-1 (or the pseudogene TRBV3-2) and TRBJ1-2; D gene ambiguous. The germline CDR1 and CDR2 sequences are LGHDT and YNNKEL (reference sequence). CDR3 length equals 15 residues. Trimming removed 0 bases from V and 8 bases from J, with 16 bases in between. The CDR3 sequence is CASSQDDGSGWGYTF. The CDR3 region has the DNA TGTGCCAGCAGCCAAGATGACGGGAGCGGATGGGGCTACACCTTC.

The chain couples TRBV18 to TRBJ1-1; unclear D gene. The V end lost 3 bases, the J end lost 3 bases, and 11 bases lay between the germline ends. The CDR3 runs 14 residues. Germline CDR1 and CDR2: KGHSH and LQKENI. DNA for the CDR3: TGTGCCAGCTCACCGGGGATCTCGGACACTGAAGCTTTCTTT. This codes for CASSPGISDTEAFF.

The sample holds one count of this clone. V gene TRBV7-2 combines with J gene TRBJ1-6; D gene ambiguous. There are 14 residues in the CDR3. V lost 2 bases and J lost 4, with 6 bases in between. Germline assignment: CDR1 SGHTA and CDR2 FQGNSA. For the CDR3, the DNA is TGTGCCAGCAGCTTAATGCGGTATAATTCACCCCTCCACTTT. Its protein is CASSLMRYNSPLHF.

The chain joins TRBV9 to TRBJ1-3; 7 nucleotides align to TRBD1. Germline lookup yields CDR1 SGDLS and CDR2 YYNGEE. After removal of 0 bases from V and 3 bases from J, the junction contained 9 bases not matched to a gene. CDR3 length: 17 residues. The CDR3: CASSVAVVGQVGNTIYF. For the CDR3, the DNA is TGTGCCAGCAGCGTAGCTGTAGTAGGACAGGTTGGAAACACCATATATTTT.

V is TRBV6-5 and J is TRBJ1-2, with D possibly being TRBD1 (5 bases). V was cut by 4 bases and J by 4 bases, with 16 bases left in between. Germline V gene data show CDR1 as MNHEY and CDR2 as SVGAGI. The CDR3 totals 15 residues. The CDR3 coding sequence is TGTGCCAGCAGTTCCCCCAGACAGTTAGCCTATGGCTACACCTTC. This codes for CASSSPRQLAYGYTF.

This chain connects TRBV10-3 to TRBJ1-6; D gene unclear. The V end lost 2 bases, the J end lost 10 bases, and 9 bases lay between the germline ends. CDR1 and CDR2 (germline): ENHRY, SYGVKD. This CDR3 has 13 amino acids. The CDR3, as DNA: TGTGCCATCAGTGAGCCGCCTGGGTCACCCCTCCACTTT. This translates into CAISEPPGSPLHF.

The V call is TRBV3-1 (or the pseudogene TRBV3-2), the J call TRBJ1-2, with D uncertain. The CDR3 is 13 residues long. In germline, CDR1 is LGHDT, CDR2 YNNKEL (reference sequence). V lost 2 bases and J 7 bases, leaving 11 bases between the germline ends. The CDR3 sequence is CASSQKLLTGYTF. Here the CDR3 DNA reads TGTGCCAGCAGCCAAAAGTTGCTCACTGGCTACACCTTC.

The chain couples TRBV5-1 to TRBJ2-2; the match to TRBD2 covers 7 bases. V dropped 4 bases and J dropped 2; count of bases not matched to a gene: 2. This CDR3 contains 14 residues. Looked up from germline, CDR1 is SGHRS and CDR2 is YFSETQ. The CDR3 sequence is CASSEGLNTGELFF. Written as DNA, the CDR3 is TGCGCCAGCAGCGAGGGACTAAACACCGGGGAGCTGTTTTTT. Based on the CDR3 plus reference TRBV5-1 and TRBJ2-2, the full variable domain is KAGVTQTPRYLIKTRGQQVTLSCSPISGHRSVSWYQQTPGQGLQFLFEYFSETQRNKGNFPGRFSGRQFSNSRSEMNVSTLELGDSALYLCASSEGLNTGELFFGEGSRLTVL.

The V call is TRBV2, the J call TRBJ2-5, with D possibly called TRBD1 or TRBD2 (5 bases each). The CDR3 extends over 12 amino acids. Deletions cut 11 bases from V and 6 bases from J, with 16 bases between. Germline CDR1 reads SNHLY; CDR2 reads FYNNEI. CDR3 sequence: CAVGPEGKTQYF. In DNA form, the CDR3 reads TGTGCCGTGGGCCCCGAGGGGAAGACCCAGTACTTC.

This clone has only one observation. The rearrangement joins TRBV4-2 to TRBJ2-3; TRBD2 matches at 7 bases. Germline CDR1 reads LGHNA; CDR2 reads YNFKEQ. The CDR3 totals 19 residues. The ends lost 0 bases at V and 0 bases at J; junction bases unmatched: 12. CDR3: CASSQDMGEGPTSTDTQYF. The DNA for the CDR3 is TGTGCCAGCAGCCAAGATATGGGGGAGGGCCCTACTAGCACAGATACGCAGTATTTT.

This chain uses TRBV7-2 with TRBJ1-4; possibly TRBD1 for D (6 bases). The germline V and J ends were trimmed by 3 bases and 8 bases, with 7 bases remaining between them. CDR1 and CDR2 from the germline V gene are SGHTA and FQGNSA. The CDR3 has 12 amino acids. Here the CDR3 DNA reads TGTGCCAGCAGCTTTGGGGGCGAAAAACTGTTTTTT. The encoded protein is CASSFGGEKLFF.

This chain connects TRBV19 to TRBJ1-2, with 7 bases identical to TRBD1. V was pared by 3 bases and J by 7 bases, with 17 bases of the junction left unmatched. This CDR3 contains 17 residues. Germline V gene lookup returns CDR1 LNHDA and CDR2 SQIVND (reference sequence). The CDR3 nucleotides read TGTGCCAGTAGTATTCTTGGGACAGAGGCCGATCCTCTTGGCTACACCTTC. This encodes CASSILGTEADPLGYTF.

This rearrangement joins TRBV12-3 or TRBV12-4 to TRBJ2-7, with TRBD2 matching 7 bases. J gave up 6 bases and V 3 bases, and 5 bases lay outside the gene matches. The CDR3 spans 13 residues. In nucleotides, the CDR3 is TGTGCCAGCAGTTTGAGCAGGGAGGGCGAGCAGTACTTC. Its translation: CASSLSREGEQYF.

This chain links TRBV6-5 with TRBJ1-1; D gene unclear. Trimming took 2 bases from V and 1 from J, leaving 14 bases between them. Germline V gene data show CDR1 as MNHEY and CDR2 as SVGAGI. The CDR3 covers 16 residues. CDR3 DNA sequence: TGTGCCAGCAGTTACACCGCCCCCGTGGGGAACACTGAAGCTTTCTTT. Residues: CASSYTAPVGNTEAFF.